The rows below give T cell receptor beta chains drawn from one sample of a study of neurological immune-mediated disorders. TCRdb reanalysed the 5' RACE reads using MiXCR and keeps one entry per CDR3 protein. The sample lists around 15,000 distinct CDR3 sequences, about 20% occurring once. The source material was PBMCs. The receptors originated from a man between 50 and 59 years old in good health. Each CDR3 is given with its conserved first and last residue. The D gene is left open where the match is weak. Clone size, where shown, is once, few, many, or a class for clones that have expanded.

CDR3 DNA: TGCGCCAGCAGCCAAGATAGGCCACCTTACAATGAGCAGTTCTTC
CDR3 protein: CASSQDRPPYNEQFF
clone size: many
D gene: .
V gene: TRBV4-1
J gene: TRBJ2-1

CDR3 DNA: TGTGCCAGTCGGGACATTGGGGCCTTTCCCTACGAGCAGTACTTC
CDR3 protein: CASRDIGAFPYEQYF
clone size: once
D gene: .
V gene: TRBV27
J gene: TRBJ2-7

CDR3 DNA: TGTGCCAGCAGCCCCTTTGGGGCAGTTTATAATTCACCCCTCCACTTT
CDR3 protein: CASSPFGAVYNSPLHF
clone size: many
D gene: .
V gene: TRBV27
J gene: TRBJ1-6

CDR3 DNA: TGTGCCAGCAGCTTCGGGACAGTCGGGAGTGAAAAACTGTTTTTT
CDR3 protein: CASSFGTVGSEKLFF
clone size: many
D gene: TRBD1
V gene: TRBV7-9
J gene: TRBJ1-4

CDR3 DNA: TGTGCCAGCAGCTTAGCTGGTTTCGAGCAGTACTTC
CDR3 protein: CASSLAGFEQYF
clone size: medium-sized
D gene: .
V gene: TRBV7-2
J gene: TRBJ2-7

CDR3 DNA: TGCAGTGCTCGCTTCAGAGATACGCAGTATTTT
CDR3 protein: CSARFRDTQYF
clone size: .
D gene: .
V gene: TRBV20-1
J gene: TRBJ2-3

CDR3 DNA: TGCAGTGGGACAGAGATCTACAATGAGCAGTTCTTC
CDR3 protein: CSGTEIYNEQFF
clone size: .
D gene: .
V gene: TRBV20-1
J gene: TRBJ2-1

CDR3 DNA: TGTGCCAGCACCCTCGGGGACGCTGAGCAGTTCTTC
CDR3 protein: CASTLGDAEQFF
clone size: many
D gene: .
V gene: TRBV7-9
J gene: TRBJ2-1

CDR3 DNA: TGTGCCAGCAGCTTAGGACAGATATCAGGCGAGCAGTACTTC
CDR3 protein: CASSLGQISGEQYF
clone size: few
D gene: .
V gene: TRBV7-2
J gene: TRBJ2-7

CDR3 DNA: TGTGCCAGCAGCCCCCCGTCCAGCGGGGGGGATGAGCAGTTCTTC
CDR3 protein: CASSPPSSGGDEQFF
clone size: .
D gene: TRBD2
V gene: TRBV7-9
J gene: TRBJ2-1

CDR3 DNA: TGTGCCAGCAGTCTCGGACTAGCGGGAGGTACAGATACGCAGTATTTT
CDR3 protein: CASSLGLAGGTDTQYF
clone size: many
D gene: TRBD2
V gene: TRBV12-3/TRBV12-4
J gene: TRBJ2-3

CDR3 DNA: TGTGCCAGCAGCCCGGACAGGGAGAGTCAGCCCCAGCATTTT
CDR3 protein: CASSPDRESQPQHF
clone size: many
D gene: TRBD1
V gene: TRBV7-2
J gene: TRBJ1-5

CDR3 DNA: TGTGCCAGCAGACCAGGGAGATGGTCCGATGATTCACCCCTCCACTTT
CDR3 protein: CASRPGRWSDDSPLHF
clone size: .
D gene: .
V gene: TRBV6-5
J gene: TRBJ1-6

CDR3 DNA: TGCAGTGCACCTCTGGCAGGGAGCTCCTACAATGAGCAGTTCTTC
CDR3 protein: CSAPLAGSSYNEQFF
clone size: many
D gene: .
V gene: TRBV20-1
J gene: TRBJ2-1

CDR3 DNA: TGTGCCAGCCGGAACCCAGGACCCTACAATGAGCAGTTCTTC
CDR3 protein: CASRNPGPYNEQFF
clone size: many
D gene: .
V gene: TRBV7-9
J gene: TRBJ2-1

CDR3 DNA: TGCGCCAGCAGCAGCCACCCCCTTAGCGGGAGTAATGAGCAGTTCTTC
CDR3 protein: CASSSHPLSGSNEQFF
clone size: many
D gene: TRBD2
V gene: TRBV5-1
J gene: TRBJ2-1

CDR3 DNA: TGCAGTGCTAGGGGGACGGAAGGCACAGATACGCAGTATTTT
CDR3 protein: CSARGTEGTDTQYF
clone size: many
D gene: .
V gene: TRBV20-1
J gene: TRBJ2-3

CDR3 DNA: TGCGCCAGCAGCTCGTGGGGGGACTATGAGCAGTTCTTC
CDR3 protein: CASSSWGDYEQFF
clone size: few
D gene: .
V gene: TRBV5-1
J gene: TRBJ2-1

CDR3 DNA: TGTGCCAGCAGCGTAGATTTAAGGACGGGAGCGGGAGGTGCGTTCTTC
CDR3 protein: CASSVDLRTGAGGAFF
clone size: .
D gene: TRBD2
V gene: TRBV9
J gene: TRBJ2-1

CDR3 DNA: TGCGCCAGCAGCTTGGGGGGGTCGACTAGTTACAATGAGCAGTTCTTC
CDR3 protein: CASSLGGSTSYNEQFF
clone size: many
D gene: .
V gene: TRBV5-1
J gene: TRBJ2-1

CDR3 DNA: TGTGCCAGCAGTACAAGACTAGCGGGAACTTTGTCCTACAATGAGCAGTTCTTC
CDR3 protein: CASSTRLAGTLSYNEQFF
clone size: .
D gene: TRBD2
V gene: TRBV28
J gene: TRBJ2-1

CDR3 DNA: TGCAGTGCTCGGGGCACTACCTACGAGCAGTACTTC
CDR3 protein: CSARGTTYEQYF
clone size: .
D gene: .
V gene: TRBV20-1
J gene: TRBJ2-7